Below are 4 T cell receptor beta chains sequenced from a single sample in a study of cytomegalovirus exposure and HLA in healthy donors. Repertoires were generated with immunoSEQ multiplex PCR, while TCRdb's copy carries only in-frame clones and drops some. Among fewer than 70,000 clones, 96% were seen once, and the ten largest hold around 0.83%. Sequenced sample: PBMCs. These receptors were collected from a man younger than 35 in good health and CMV-seronegative.

This clone was detected once. This rearrangement joins TRBV9 to TRBJ2-2; D gene ambiguous. The length of the CDR3 is 15 residues. Trimming removed 0 bases at V and 1 base at J, with 7 bases between. CDR1 is SGDLS and CDR2 is YYNGEE in the germline V gene. CDR3 DNA sequence: TGTGCCAGCAGCGTAGAGTACAAGAACACCGGGGAGCTGTTTTTT. Encoded protein: CASSVEYKNTGELFF.

This chain links TRBV19 with TRBJ2-7; weak D call: TRBD1 (5 bases). The germline CDR1 and CDR2 sequences are LNHDA and SQIVND (reference sequence). V shed 2 bases and J shed 3 bases, with 8 bases lying between them. CDR3 size: 13 residues. This chain's CDR3 is CASSIFDSYEQYF. Written as DNA, the CDR3 is TGTGCCAGTAGTATATTTGACAGCTACGAGCAGTACTTC.

The chain combines TRBV5-1 with TRBJ2-2, with 8 bases matching TRBD1. Trimming at V came to 4 bases and at J to 1 base, leaving 6 bases not matched to a gene. This CDR3 comprises 16 residues. Germline V gene sequence: CDR1 SGHRS, CDR2 YFSETQ. The DNA of the CDR3 is TGCGCCAGCAGCCGAAGAGGACAGGGGAACACCGGGGAGCTGTTTTTT. Its translation is CASSRRGQGNTGELFF.

This chain links TRBV18 with TRBJ2-1; 13 bases are a match to TRBD2. J lost 0 bases, V lost 3 bases, and 14 bases had no gene match. This CDR3 is built from 21 residues. The germline gives CDR1 KGHSH, CDR2 LQKENI. The CDR3: CASSPLGLAGVSTSSYNEQFF. CDR3 DNA: TGTGCCAGCTCACCCCTAGGACTAGCGGGAGTCTCCACAAGCTCCTACAATGAGCAGTTCTTC.